The source of this T cell receptor beta chain is a study of cytomegalovirus exposure and HLA in healthy donors. Study observations and caveats: Cytomegalovirus-associated TCR beta chains were listed, numbering 164.

Points on this clone: The antigen is undetermined.

Vbeta (60) and Jbeta (13) primers were used in the PCR. Libraries were prepared by immunoSEQ multiplex PCR; TCRdb keeps only in-frame clonotypes and omits some of them. The table shows about 150,000 clones, with 60% to 85% occurring only once. CDR1 is SGDLS, CDR2 YYNGEE, per germline. V was cut by 0 bases and J by 4 bases, with 11 bases left in between. The CDR3 spans 16 residues. The sequenced sample consisted of PBMCs. V and J are TRBV9 and TRBJ2-6, with a possible D match to TRBD1 (6 bases). This receptor was obtained from a man aged 35 to 55 in good health and CMV-seropositive. In nucleotides, the CDR3 is TGTGCCAGCAGCGTAGGGTGGGGGCCCGGGGCCAACGTCCTGACTTTC. Translated: CASSVGWGPGANVLTF.